This T cell receptor (beta chain) was documented in a study of radiotherapy plus CTLA-4 blockade in lung cancer. Looking at the study overall: Patients showed objective responses in about 20% of cases and disease control in roughly 30%.

About this clone: Its antigen is undetermined.

Study findings and constraints: Reported findings show early blood T cell clone dynamics, with interferon-beta, best predicted response. Researchers report tumor-derived TCR clones expanding in blood after radiotherapy plus ipilimumab.

Ipilimumab-mediated CTLA-4 blockade plus focal radiation was given to patients having chemo-refractory metastatic non-small-cell lung cancer. Clones were sequenced by immunoSEQ multiplex PCR, and TCRdb holds only the in-frame ones, with some missing. Among about 51,000 clones, around 79% were seen once, and the ten largest hold roughly 8.5%. The CDR3 is made up of 14 amino acids. J gave up 1 base and V 4 bases, and 4 bases lay outside the gene matches. Germline V CDR1 and CDR2: SGHRS, YFSETQ. The sequence derives from a human donor with non-small cell lung cancer who had a complete response to radiotherapy plus ipilimumab. V usage is TRBV5-1 and J usage is TRBJ2-5, with 7 bases aligning to TRBD1. The sample consisted of peripheral blood, taken from a patient treated with radiotherapy plus ipilimumab. CDR3 in DNA: TGCGCCAGCAGCGCCGGGGACAGCCAAGAGACCCAGTACTTC. Protein: CASSAGDSQETQYF.